This T cell receptor (beta chain) was documented in a study of cytotoxic CD8 clonotypes in ibrutinib-treated CLL. The assay was immunoSEQ multiplex PCR, and TCRdb's table has in-frame clones only and misses some. The sample includes fewer than 400,000 clones, roughly two thirds of them seen just once. Trimming stripped 4 bases from V and 1 base from J, with 8 bases between. The CDR3 has 13 amino acids. Germline-derived CDR1 and CDR2 are SGHVS and FNYEAQ. The TCR sequence derives from a human donor with chronic lymphocytic leukemia. The chain links TRBV7-6 to TRBJ2-7; the D is unclear. The sample here was PBMCs, taken after 36 months of ibrutinib treatment. CDR3 in amino acids: CASSSHRSYEQYF. CDR3 nucleotide sequence: TGTGCCAGCAGCTCCCACAGATCCTACGAGCAGTACTTC.